This T cell receptor beta chain was observed in a study of regulatory T cells in long-lasting Graves disease. Broader study findings: Persistent disease showed a preference for TRBV28, TRBJ1-2 and TRBJ2-5.

The germline CDR1 and CDR2 sequences are SGHVS and FNYEAQ. The CDR3 is made up of 13 amino acids. V shed 5 bases and J shed 4 bases, with 8 bases lying between them. Time point described: persistent/refractory GD, antithyroid drugs over 5 years with positive TRAb. RNA extracted from PBMCs served as the sequencing template. HTBI primers from iRepertoire and Arm-PCR of CDR3 regions yielded the TCR beta libraries. TCRdb recomputed calls from the multiplex PCR reads with MiXCR, one row per CDR3 protein. Of under 350,000 distinct CDR3 sequences in the sample, 22% were seen once. The table lists this clonotype with many counts. The antigen is not known.

The receptor comes from a female donor with Graves disease. The V and J genes are TRBV7-6 and TRBJ1-4, with D perhaps TRBD1 (6 bases). The sequenced sample was peripheral blood mononuclear cells (PBMCs), obtained when the disease was refractory, from a patient treated with antithyroid drugs. In DNA form, the CDR3 reads TGTGCCAGCAGCACAGGGTTTAATGAAAAACTGTTTTTT. The encoded protein is CASSTGFNEKLFF.